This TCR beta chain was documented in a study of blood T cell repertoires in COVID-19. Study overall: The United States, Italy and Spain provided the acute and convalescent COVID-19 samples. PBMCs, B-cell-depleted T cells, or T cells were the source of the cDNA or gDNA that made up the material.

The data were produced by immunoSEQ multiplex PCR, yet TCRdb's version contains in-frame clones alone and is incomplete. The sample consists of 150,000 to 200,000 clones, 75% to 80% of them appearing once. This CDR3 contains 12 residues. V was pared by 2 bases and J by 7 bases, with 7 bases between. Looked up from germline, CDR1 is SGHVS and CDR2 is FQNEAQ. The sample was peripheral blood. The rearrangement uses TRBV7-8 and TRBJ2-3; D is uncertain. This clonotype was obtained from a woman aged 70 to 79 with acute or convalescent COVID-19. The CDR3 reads CASSLSVYTQYF. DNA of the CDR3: TGTGCCAGCAGCTTATCGGTATATACGCAGTATTTT.